The 29 T cell receptor beta chains below come from one sample, sequenced in a study of blood T cell repertoires in COVID-19. This table comes from immunoSEQ multiplex PCR, and its TCRdb copy is limited to in-frame clones, with some not included. The data show 250,000 or so clones, approximately 84% seen once. Sequenced: PBMCs or T cells enriched from blood (not recorded which). These receptors came from a woman aged 45-65 years who had been exposed to COVID-19.

The chain employs TRBV19 and TRBJ1-2; the match to TRBD1 covers 10 bases. The V and J ends lost 3 bases and 7 bases, in that order; junction bases with no gene match: 5. Germline CDR1 reads LNHDA; CDR2 reads SQIVND (reference sequence). This CDR3 has 14 amino acids. The CDR3 region is CASSIGQGVSGYTF. The CDR3 region has the DNA TGTGCCAGTAGTATCGGACAGGGGGTATCTGGCTACACCTTC. The whole variable domain, remainder taken from reference TRBV19 and TRBJ1-2, is DGGITQSPKYLFRKEGQNVTLSCEQNLNHDAMYWYRQDPGQGLRLIYYSQIVNDFQKGDIAEGYSVSREKKESFPLTVTSAQKNPTAFYLCASSIGQGVSGYTFGSGTRLTVV.

This clone has only a few counts. The rearrangement joins TRBV2 to TRBJ1-3; 9 bases map to TRBD1. Germline V lookup: CDR1 SNHLY, CDR2 FYNNEI. Trimming removed 8 bases from V and 2 bases from J; junction bases left unmatched: 10. The CDR3 has 16 amino acids. CDR3 amino acids: CASGGGQGETGNTIYF. The CDR3 coding sequence is TGTGCCAGCGGGGGGGGACAGGGAGAAACTGGAAACACCATATATTTT.

This rearrangement joins TRBV2 to TRBJ2-5; 9 bases fit TRBD2. The CDR3 is made up of 15 amino acids. CDR1 is SNHLY and CDR2 is FYNNEI in the germline V gene. V lost 4 bases to trimming and J lost 6 bases; unmatched junction nucleotides: 9. The CDR3, as DNA: TGTGCCAGCAGTGTAAGGAGCGGGGGGCGGAAGACCCAGTACTTC. This codes for CASSVRSGGRKTQYF.

A few counts support this clone. V is TRBV3-1 (or the pseudogene TRBV3-2) and J is TRBJ2-1, with D perhaps matching TRBD2 (5 bases). CDR3 length equals 19 residues. V lost 2 bases to trimming and J lost 3 bases, with 23 bases between them. From germline, CDR1 is LGHDT and CDR2 YNNKEL (reference sequence). The CDR3 sequence is CASSQFLQADTTYYNEQFF. The CDR3 DNA is TGTGCCAGCAGCCAATTCCTCCAAGCGGATACTACCTACTACAATGAGCAGTTCTTC.

This chain connects TRBV6-1 to TRBJ1-5; 12 bases agree with TRBD1. This CDR3 has 20 residues. V lost 2 bases, J lost 0 bases, and 11 bases stayed unmatched. Germline CDR1 and CDR2: MNHNS and SASEGT. The CDR3 DNA is TGTGCCAGCAGTGAATTGCGGGGACAGGGGGCTCTGATTAGCAATCAGCCCCAGCATTTT. As protein: CASSELRGQGALISNQPQHF.

This chain connects TRBV10-3 to TRBJ1-1; tentatively, D is TRBD1 (5 bases). This CDR3 has 18 amino acids. Trimming shortened V by 0 bases and J by 5 bases, and 22 bases separated the two germline ends. The germline V gene encodes CDR1 ENHRY and CDR2 SYGVKD. This CDR3 reads CAISESRGKGAGPTEAFF. CDR3 coding DNA: TGTGCCATCAGTGAGTCCCGGGGGAAAGGGGCCGGTCCGACTGAAGCTTTCTTT.

The chain joins TRBV2 to TRBJ1-2; a weak D match, TRBD1 (5 bases). In germline, CDR1 is SNHLY, CDR2 FYNNEI. CDR3 length: 15 residues. V lost 4 bases and J lost 2, with 14 bases in between. The CDR3 spells CASSVRGAGNYGYTF. CDR3 nucleotides: TGTGCCAGCAGTGTTAGAGGGGCGGGAAACTATGGCTACACCTTC.

V is TRBV7-2 and J is TRBJ2-2; D ambiguous. Germline V gene lookup returns CDR1 SGHTA and CDR2 FQGNSA. The germline V and J ends were trimmed by 0 bases and 1 base, with 3 bases remaining between them. This CDR3 has 14 amino acids. Here the CDR3 reads CASSLARNTGELFF. DNA of the CDR3: TGTGCCAGCAGCTTAGCGCGGAACACCGGGGAGCTGTTTTTT.

This clone occurred many times. One end of the junction does not line up with germline, which may come from a read error. The chain combines TRBV19 with TRBJ1-3; TRBD1 agrees at 8 bases. The CDR3 consists of 13 residues. Germline CDR1 reads LNHDA; CDR2 reads SQIVND (reference sequence). The chain's CDR3 is CASSQGQGSTIYF. As DNA, the CDR3 is TGTGCCAGTAGTCAAGGACAGGGAAGCACCATATATTTT.

J is TRBJ2-1 and V is TRBV27; TRBD2 agrees at 7 bases. Germline CDR1 reads MNHEY; CDR2 reads SMNVEV (reference sequence). V lost 5 bases and J lost 3; bases outside the gene matches: 4. The CDR3 has 14 amino acids. CDR3 region: CASSPGGIYNEQFF. In DNA, the CDR3 is TGTGCCAGCAGTCCCGGGGGGATCTACAATGAGCAGTTCTTC.

The rearrangement links TRBV18 to TRBJ1-5, with a weak D call TRBD1 (6 bases). Germline lookup yields CDR1 KGHSH and CDR2 LQKENI. The V and J ends lost 5 bases and 5 bases respectively, with 13 bases between them. CDR3 length: 14 amino acids. CDR3 in DNA: TGTGCCAGCTCATGGGGGACATCCCATCAGCCCCAGCATTTT. It is translated as CASSWGTSHQPQHF. The whole variable domain, filled in from reference TRBV18 and TRBJ1-5, reads NAGVMQNPRHLVRRRGQEARLRCSPMKGHSHVYWYRQLPEEGLKFMVYLQKENIIDESGMPKERFSAEFPKEGPSILRIQQVVRGDSAAYFCASSWGTSHQPQHFGDGTRLSIL.

J is TRBJ2-5 and V is TRBV7-8; 10 bases agree with TRBD2. The ends lost 1 base at V and 6 bases at J; junction bases unmatched: 11. CDR1 and CDR2 (germline): SGHVS, FQNEAQ. The CDR3 is 17 residues long. CDR3 region: CASSLGRSGGASKTQYF. The CDR3 coding sequence is TGTGCCAGCAGCTTAGGTAGGAGCGGGGGGGCTAGCAAGACCCAGTACTTC.

J is TRBJ2-2 and V is TRBV3-1 (or the pseudogene TRBV3-2), with a possible D match to TRBD1 (6 bases). Per the germline V gene, CDR1 is LGHDT and CDR2 is YNNKEL (reference sequence). V lost 0 bases to trimming and J lost 3 bases, with 14 bases between them. The CDR3 is 17 residues long. The CDR3 DNA is TGTGCCAGCAGCCAAGAAGAATGGGGGCCCGACACCGGGGAGCTGTTTTTT. Translation gives CASSQEEWGPDTGELFF.

CDR3 protein: CAISGAGEAFF. CDR3 sequence (DNA): TGTGCCATCAGTGGGGCAGGAGAAGCTTTCTTT. The J gene is TRBJ1-1, the V gene TRBV10-3; D is undetermined. Germline CDR1 and CDR2: ENHRY and SYGVKD. With 4 bases removed from V and 8 bases from J, the gap between germline ends came to 8 bases. The CDR3 contains 11 residues.

The rearrangement links TRBV3-1 (or the pseudogene TRBV3-2) to TRBJ2-5; TRBD2 matches 8 bases. With V trimmed by 0 bases and J by 5 bases, 5 bases remained unmatched. Germline loops: CDR1 LGHDT, CDR2 YNNKEL (reference sequence). The CDR3 loop spans 15 amino acids. CDR3 DNA sequence: TGTGCCAGCAGCCAAGATCGGGCTAGCGGGGAGACCCAGTACTTC. Protein product: CASSQDRASGETQYF.

The genes are TRBV25-1 and TRBJ2-3; TRBD2 is a possible D gene (6 bases). The length of the CDR3 is 14 residues. With 8 bases removed from V and 1 base from J, the gap between germline ends came to 13 bases. Germline CDR1 is MGHDK and CDR2 is SYGVNS. The CDR3 protein is CASSRGTGTDTQYF. The CDR3, as DNA: TGTGCCAGCTCACGGGGGACTGGCACAGATACGCAGTATTTT. Complete variable domain (other parts from reference TRBV25-1 and TRBJ2-3): EADIYQTPRYLVIGTGKKITLECSQTMGHDKMYWYQQDPGMELHLIHYSYGVNSTEKGDLSSESTVSRIRTEHFPLTLESARPSHTSQYLCASSRGTGTDTQYFGPGTRLTVL.

The chain links TRBV5-6 to TRBJ1-2, with TRBD1 as a possible D gene (6 bases). CDR3 length: 15 amino acids. Germline assignment: CDR1 SGHDT and CDR2 YYEEEE. Trimming removed 0 bases from V and 8 bases from J, with 17 bases in between. For the CDR3, the DNA is TGTGCCAGCAGCTTGGGTCAGGGGAATTTCGGGGGCTACACCTTC. Translating gives CASSLGQGNFGGYTF.

This clone appeared once. This rearrangement joins TRBV5-5 to TRBJ1-4, with TRBD1 as a possible D gene (6 bases). The CDR3 extends over 16 amino acids. With 4 bases removed from V and 0 bases from J, the gap between germline ends came to 13 bases. CDR1 SGHKS and CDR2 YYEKEE come from the germline V gene (reference sequence). CDR3 in amino acids: CASSVVPGATNEKLFF. The DNA for the CDR3 is TGTGCCAGCAGCGTGGTACCAGGGGCAACTAATGAAAAACTGTTTTTT.

V is TRBV4-1 and J is TRBJ1-1; TRBD1 is a possible D gene (5 bases). Germline V gene lookup returns CDR1 MGHRA and CDR2 YSYEKL. This CDR3 has 14 amino acids. V shed 1 base and J shed 4 bases, with 10 bases lying between them. The CDR3 DNA is TGCGCCAGCAGCCAAGTCGGTAGGGGCACTGAAGCTTTCTTT. Its translation is CASSQVGRGTEAFF.

V and J are TRBV19 and TRBJ1-6; no definite D call. The CDR3 consists of 14 residues. The germline V gene has CDR1 LNHDA and CDR2 SQIVND (reference sequence). The germline V and J ends were trimmed by 1 base and 7 bases, with 8 bases remaining between them. CDR3 sequence: CASSIGERNSPLHF. CDR3 in DNA: TGTGCCAGTAGTATAGGGGAGAGGAATTCACCCCTCCACTTT.

This chain links TRBV19 with TRBJ1-6; D is undetermined. V was trimmed by 5 bases and J by 7 bases, leaving 12 bases between them. This CDR3 region has 14 residues. CDR1 is LNHDA, CDR2 SQIVND, per germline (reference sequence). The CDR3 DNA is TGTGCCAGTAGTTCCCGGGCGGGGAATTCACCCCTCCACTTT. Protein product: CASSSRAGNSPLHF. Using reference TRBV19 and TRBJ1-6 for the parts outside the CDR3, the full variable domain is DGGITQSPKYLFRKEGQNVTLSCEQNLNHDAMYWYRQDPGQGLRLIYYSQIVNDFQKGDIAEGYSVSREKKESFPLTVTSAQKNPTAFYLCASSSRAGNSPLHFGNGTRLTVT.

The chain employs TRBV5-5 and TRBJ2-7; 10 nucleotides line up with TRBD1. The CDR3 has 17 residues. Germline-derived CDR1 and CDR2 are SGHKS and YYEKEE (reference sequence). V shed 0 bases, J shed 0 bases, and the junction held 6 bases outside the gene matches. In DNA, the CDR3 is TGTGCCAGCAGCTTGGGGGACAGGGGTTCCCGCTCCTACGAGCAGTACTTC. The encoded protein is CASSLGDRGSRSYEQYF.

The genes are TRBV28 and TRBJ1-1, with D unclear. Trimming cost V 8 bases and J 4 bases, with 17 bases left between them. The CDR3 is made up of 14 amino acids. From germline, CDR1 is MDHEN and CDR2 SYDVKM. CDR3 DNA sequence: TGTGCCAGCGCAACGCCACGGGTGGGCACTGAAGCTTTCTTT. It yields the protein CASATPRVGTEAFF.

This clone has just one count. The CDR3 nucleotides are TGTGCCAGCAAAGCGGGGGCCTCCTACAATGAGCAGTTCTTC. Translating gives CASKAGASYNEQFF. This chain uses TRBV6-5 with TRBJ2-1, with 8 positions matching TRBD2. CDR3 length: 14 amino acids. CDR1 and CDR2 (germline): MNHEY, SVGAGI. V dropped 7 bases and J dropped 0; count of bases not matched to a gene: 2.

The J gene is TRBJ1-5, the V gene TRBV5-6; D gene unclear. The CDR3 is 19 residues long. V gave up 1 base and J gave up 3 bases, with 23 bases separating them. Per the germline V gene, CDR1 is SGHDT and CDR2 is YYEEEE. The CDR3 bases are TGTGCCAGCAGCTTGTACGGTCGTACATTCGGAGGTTCCAATCAGCCCCAGCATTTT. It encodes CASSLYGRTFGGSNQPQHF.

The CDR3 DNA follows: TGCAGCGTTGGGGGGACAGGGGGAAACATTCAGTACTTC. It specifies CSVGGTGGNIQYF. This chain links TRBV29-1 with TRBJ2-4; 11 nucleotides align to TRBD1. CDR1 is SQVTM and CDR2 is ANQGSEA in the germline V gene. Trimming removed 4 bases from V and 6 bases from J; junction bases left unmatched: 2. This CDR3 is built from 13 residues.

This clone was counted many times. In DNA form, the CDR3 reads TGTGCCACTGAAATCCTTGGGACAGGGGGGAGCTACACCTTC. Residues: CATEILGTGGSYTF. The chain combines TRBV15 with TRBJ1-2, with 11 bases lining up with TRBD1. The junction had 12 bases not matched to a gene; V was cut back by 9 bases and J by 9 bases. The CDR3 sequence is 14 residues long. Germline CDR1 reads LNHNV; CDR2 reads YYDKDF (reference sequence).

The V and J genes are TRBV27 and TRBJ1-2, with 7 bases aligning to TRBD1. With 3 bases clipped from V and 8 bases from J, the junction kept 6 bases outside the gene matches. The CDR3 loop spans 13 amino acids. Germline CDR1 reads MNHEY; CDR2 reads SMNVEV (reference sequence). The CDR3: CASSFKTGDGYTF. CDR3 sequence (DNA): TGTGCCAGCAGTTTTAAAACAGGGGACGGCTACACCTTC.

The V gene is TRBV5-1, the J gene TRBJ2-7, with 7 bases identical to TRBD2. Germline lookup yields CDR1 SGHRS and CDR2 YFSETQ. This CDR3 has 14 residues. Germline trimming cut 5 bases from V and 2 bases from J; bases unmatched to any gene: 7. CDR3 DNA sequence: TGCGCCAGCAGTCTCTCCGGGACTACCTACGAGCAGTACTTC. Its protein product is CASSLSGTTYEQYF.